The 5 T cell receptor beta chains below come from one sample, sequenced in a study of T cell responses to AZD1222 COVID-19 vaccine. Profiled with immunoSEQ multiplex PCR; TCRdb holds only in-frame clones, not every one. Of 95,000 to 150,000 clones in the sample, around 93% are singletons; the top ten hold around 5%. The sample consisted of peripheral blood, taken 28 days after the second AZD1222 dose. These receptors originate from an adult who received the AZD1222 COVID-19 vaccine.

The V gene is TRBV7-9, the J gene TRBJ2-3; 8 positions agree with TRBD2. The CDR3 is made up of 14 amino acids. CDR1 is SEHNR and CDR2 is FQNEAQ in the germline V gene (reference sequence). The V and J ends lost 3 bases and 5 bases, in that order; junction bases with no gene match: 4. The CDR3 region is CASSLTSAGDTQYF. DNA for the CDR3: TGTGCCAGCAGCTTGACTAGCGCGGGAGATACGCAGTATTTT.

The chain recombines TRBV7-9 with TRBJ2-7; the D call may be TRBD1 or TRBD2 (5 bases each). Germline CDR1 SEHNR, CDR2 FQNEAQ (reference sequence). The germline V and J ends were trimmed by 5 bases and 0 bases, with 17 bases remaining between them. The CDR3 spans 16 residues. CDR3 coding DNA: TGTGCCAGCAGCAAATCCCAGGGACGAGGCTCCTACGAGCAGTACTTC. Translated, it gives CASSKSQGRGSYEQYF.

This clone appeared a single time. The CDR3 here is CASSERTYYEQYF. The CDR3 DNA reads TGTGCCAGCAGTGAAAGGACTTACTACGAGCAGTACTTC. The rearrangement joins TRBV2 to TRBJ2-7; maybe TRBD2 (5 bases). V dropped 2 bases and J dropped 3 bases, with 8 bases sitting between them. CDR1 and CDR2 (germline): SNHLY, FYNNEI. The CDR3 extends over 13 amino acids.

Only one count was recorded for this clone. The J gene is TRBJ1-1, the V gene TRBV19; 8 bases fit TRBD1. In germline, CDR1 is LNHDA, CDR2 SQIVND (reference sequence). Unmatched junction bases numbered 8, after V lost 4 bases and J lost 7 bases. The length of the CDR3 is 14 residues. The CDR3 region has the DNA TGTGCCAGTAGTACAGACAGGGGCGGGAGTGAAGCTTTCTTT. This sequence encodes CASSTDRGGSEAFF.

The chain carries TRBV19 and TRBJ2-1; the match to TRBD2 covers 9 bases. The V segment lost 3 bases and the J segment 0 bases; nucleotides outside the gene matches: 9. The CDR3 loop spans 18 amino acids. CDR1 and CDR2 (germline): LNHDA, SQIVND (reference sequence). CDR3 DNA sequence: TGTGCCAGTAGTATTTGGGCGGCTAGCGGGAACTCCTACAATGAGCAGTTCTTC. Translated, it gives CASSIWAASGNSYNEQFF.